The clone carrying this T cell receptor beta chain was seen a handful of times. Its antigen is as yet unknown. Trimming pared 0 bases from V and 16 bases from J, leaving 9 bases between. The CDR3 is 11 residues long. Looked up from germline, CDR1 is MRHNA and CDR2 is SNTAGT. The data were obtained in a study of cytomegalovirus exposure and HLA in healthy donors. Findings and limits, study-wide: The study found most TCR sequences rare, yet found some public TCRs in many donors. The authors reported that TCR beta sequences could predict HLA-A and HLA-B alleles. These predictions were accurate for most subjects in the first cohort.

PCR primers comprised 60 Vbeta and 13 Jbeta primers. Methods used by the authors: Roughly 9.9 million shared chains were among the about 80 million unique TCR beta chains that a later analysis counted. This table comes from immunoSEQ multiplex PCR, and its TCRdb copy is limited to in-frame clones, with some not included. V, J and clone size were drawn from that table, and D and trimming were deduced from the DNA. The sample records some 200,000 clones, roughly four fifths being singletons. In nominal health when sampled, donors likely had unrecorded immune exposures nonetheless. The TCR sequence derives from a man aged 45 to 65 in good health and CMV-seronegative. The material sequenced was PBMCs. The chain couples TRBV6-4 to TRBJ1-4, with a possible D match to TRBD1 (5 bases). CDR3 sequence: CASSDSDSGFF. CDR3 nucleotide sequence: TGTGCCAGCAGTGACTCAGACAGTGGGTTTTTT.